The 5 T cell receptor beta chains reported below all come from one sample, sequenced in a study of PD-L1 blockade in urothelial cancer. TCRdb's copy holds only in-frame clones and misses some; the assay was immunoSEQ multiplex PCR. The table records tens of thousands of clones, roughly 82% of them present only once. Sequencing used PBMCs, obtained around atezolizumab (anti-PD-L1) treatment. The receptors were sampled from a man between 65 and 85 years old with urothelial cancer.

The sample holds a few counts of this clone. The V gene is TRBV5-1, the J gene TRBJ2-2; possible D gene TRBD1, 5 bases. The CDR3 extends over 17 amino acids. Germline V lookup: CDR1 SGHRS, CDR2 YFSETQ. Trimming took 0 bases from V and 2 from J, leaving 14 bases between them. CDR3 in DNA: TGCGCCAGCAGCTTGGCCCAGCAGGGATCCAACACCGGGGAGCTGTTTTTT. This codes for CASSLAQQGSNTGELFF.

J is TRBJ2-2 and V is TRBV6-6, with TRBD1 matching over 8 bases. J gave up 4 bases and V 4 bases, and 8 bases lay outside the gene matches. This CDR3 is 16 amino acids long. The germline CDR1 and CDR2 sequences are MNHNY and SVGAGI (reference sequence). CDR3 amino acids: CASSFPTGVITGELFF. For the CDR3, the DNA is TGTGCCAGCAGTTTCCCGACAGGGGTCATCACCGGGGAGCTGTTTTTT.

This chain joins TRBV21-1 and TRBJ2-7; TRBD1 was called by the table and not checked on the DNA. TRBV21-1 is a pseudogene locus. The CDR3 extends over 16 amino acids. CDR3 sequence: CASSFWGDRGNYEQYF. CDR3 DNA: TGTGCCAGCAGCTTCTGGGGGGACAGGGGGAACTACGAGCAGTACTTC.

This clone was counted a few times. The gene calls are TRBV7-9 and TRBJ1-2; TRBD1 agrees at 10 bases. CDR3 length: 17 residues. V shed 0 bases, J shed 4 bases, and the junction held 8 bases outside the gene matches. Germline loops: CDR1 SEHNR, CDR2 FQNEAQ (reference sequence). CDR3 protein: CASSLAGDRGIGYGYTF. In DNA form, the CDR3 reads TGTGCCAGCAGCTTAGCGGGGGACAGGGGAATTGGCTATGGCTACACCTTC.

V is TRBV6-5 and J is TRBJ1-1; tentative D call: TRBD1 (5 bases). The V end lost 6 bases, the J end lost 1 base, and 12 bases lay between the germline ends. Germline values: CDR1 MNHEY, CDR2 SVGAGI. This CDR3 has 14 amino acids. CDR3 protein: CASRGTPENTEAFF. For the CDR3, the DNA is TGTGCCAGCAGGGGGACTCCCGAGAACACTGAAGCTTTCTTT.